This T cell receptor beta chain was captured in a study of shared clonotypes between healthy human individuals (dated by TCRdb to the early 2020s). With regard to the full study: The cohort comprised a couple of women and a few men aged 18 to 49 years. Each donor's leukapheresis produced roughly between about 0.8 and 8.9 billion PBMCs. To increase sequencing depth and limit assay-specific biases, TCR repertoire library preparation and sequencing were carried out by different laboratories using diverse techniques. For each donor, CD4 naive and CD4 memory were each given three plates, CD8 naive was given two plates, and CD8 memory was given one plate. The study deeply sequenced blood TCR repertoires of about 5 healthy adults to estimate repertoire size and the extent of clonotype sharing between individuals.

Regarding this clone: The antigen it binds to is not known. Per-base qualities were not stored, and no clone one base away is much larger.

Summary of the overall study and its limitations: Rarefaction of sorted-subset datasets indicated incomplete sequencing despite the large sequencing depth. Naive subsets generally had larger estimated clonotype richness than memory subsets did. The genetic and exposure-history diversity represented was limited by the small number of donors. About 5% of naive CD4, 3% to 4% of naive CD8, 2.3% of memory CD4, and over 0.35% of memory CD8 clonotypes were shared across a few donors. Pairwise subsampling indicated that sequencing depth was expected to affect the degree of clonotype sharing among donors. Compared with non-shared clonotypes, clonotypes shared by all four sorted-subset donors had higher generation probabilities. Sampling was restricted to blood, and TCR repertoires in tissue are likely to differ from TCR repertoires in blood.

The donors were healthy, HIV-negative adults who had no recently reported acute infections or vaccinations. All donors were Caucasian adults living in Nashville, Tennessee, USA. CD4+ T cells were enriched by magnetic negative selection, after which naive cells were positively selected on CD45RA and the negative fraction was taken as the memory subset. Blood was collected by leukapheresis, and PBMCs were isolated by Ficoll-Histopaque density gradient centrifugation and then cryopreserved in liquid nitrogen vapor phase. Analytical flow cytometry was used to check the purity and quantity of every magnetically sorted T cell population. Each sorted fraction had its genomic DNA isolated and then quantified by UV absorbance on a Nanodrop 2000c. TCR CDR3 regions were amplified from genomic DNA by multiplex PCR using the deep immunoSEQ assay. Extracted genomic DNA from each cell subset was distributed evenly across all wells of several immunoSEQ 96-well plates, and each plate was treated as a replicate. For sorted subsets, roughly 0.2 ug genomic DNA, equal to approximately 30,000 T cell genomes, was loaded into each replicate PCR. Purified libraries were measured with a Qubit 3.0 fluorometer, size-checked on a Bioanalyzer 2100, and measured again with the KAPA Library Quantification kit. A separate single-read 150-cycle Illumina NextSeq 550 flow cell was used to sequence each immunoSEQ 96-well plate. The authors' analysis ran thus. Because the immunoSEQ output held only junctional sequences and lacked quality scores, the filtering could not match the filtering applied to full-length reads. Sequences were annotated with PyIR, a Python wrapper for IgBLAST v1.9, using IMGT germline references to assign V/J genes and CDR3. Reads with weak V/J assignments (E-value above 1e-6), missing CDR3, stop codons, out-of-frame junctions, or ambiguous translated residues were removed. V3J clonotypes were defined as sequences sharing an identical inferred V gene, J gene, and CDR3 amino acid sequence. The percentage overlap between two repertoires was calculated by dividing the number of shared unique clonotypes by the size of the smaller repertoire. RTK rarefaction, the Chao1 estimator, and Recon v2.1 estimates of unobserved clonotypes were used to assess repertoire richness. Generation probabilities for all TCRbeta clonotypes obtained by the gDNA method from a few donors were computed using OLGA. The table was pulled from immuneACCESS by TCRdb, which kept in-frame rearrangements only. Such tables lose some clones; where checked, under half of the loss comes from unresolved V genes, and the rest has no known cause. That table supplies the V and J calls and clone size; D and trimming were determined from the DNA. Recorded for this sample are 150,000 to 200,000 clones; approximately 92% of them occurred a single time. The ten largest clones add up to 0.067% of the sample.

V was cut back by 5 bases and J by 4 bases, leaving a gap of 15 bases between them. The CDR3 has 15 amino acids, counting the end cysteine and phenylalanine. The CDR3 DNA has 45 bases and is translated from base 1. CDR1 SGHVS and CDR2 FQNEAQ are derived from the germline V gene. The sequencing sample was made of naive CD4+ T cells sorted from blood. The sample's cell subset or site label, in plain terms: CD45RA+ positively selected. The TCR sequence derives from a woman younger than 45 in good health. This chain is built from TRBV7-8 and TRBJ1-5; no confident D gene assignment can be made. Here the CDR3 is given as CASSPTRRTNQPQHF. In nucleotides, the sequence is TGTGCCAGCAGCCCAACCCGGAGAACTAATCAGCCCCAGCATTTT.